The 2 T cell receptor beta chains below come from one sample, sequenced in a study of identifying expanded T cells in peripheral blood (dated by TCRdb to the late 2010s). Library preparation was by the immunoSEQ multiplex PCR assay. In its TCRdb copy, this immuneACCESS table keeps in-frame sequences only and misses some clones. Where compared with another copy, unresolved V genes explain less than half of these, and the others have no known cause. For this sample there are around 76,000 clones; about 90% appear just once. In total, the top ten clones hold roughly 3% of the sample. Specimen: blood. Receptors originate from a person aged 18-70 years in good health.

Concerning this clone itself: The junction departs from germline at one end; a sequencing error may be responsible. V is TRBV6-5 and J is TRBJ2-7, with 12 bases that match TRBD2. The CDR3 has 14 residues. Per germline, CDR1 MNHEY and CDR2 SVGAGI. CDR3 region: CASSPDYNLAGGDF. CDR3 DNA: TGTGCCAGCAGTCCCGACTACAACCTAGCGGGAGGGGACTTC.

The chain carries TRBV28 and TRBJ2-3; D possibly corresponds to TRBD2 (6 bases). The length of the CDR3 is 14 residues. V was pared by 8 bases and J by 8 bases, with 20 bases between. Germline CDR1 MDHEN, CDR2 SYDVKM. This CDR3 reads CASDFAGSRVTQYF. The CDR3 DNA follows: TGTGCCAGCGATTTCGCGGGGTCCCGTGTTACGCAGTATTTT. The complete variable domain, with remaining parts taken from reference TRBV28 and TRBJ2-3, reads DVKVTQSSRYLVKRTGEKVFLECVQDMDHENMFWYRQDPGLGLRLIYFSYDVKMKEKGDIPEGYSVSREKKERFSLILESASTNQTSMYLCASDFAGSRVTQYFGPGTRLTVL.